This T cell receptor beta chain is drawn from a study of T cell changes during pregnancy in multiple sclerosis. There are a few counts of this clone. Sequencing used immunoSEQ multiplex PCR; TCRdb keeps in-frame clones, though not all of them. The profile shows roughly 34,000 clones, roughly nine tenths of them singletons. V was shortened by 2 bases and J by 0 bases, with 12 bases between the two germline ends. The CDR3 loop spans 15 amino acids. Per germline, CDR1 SGHRS and CDR2 YFSETQ. The chain employs TRBV5-1 and TRBJ2-7; possibly TRBD1 for D (7 bases). The receptor was derived from a female donor in good health, enrolled as a control in a pregnancy study. The sequencing here drew on CD4+ T cells from peripheral blood mononuclear cells, taken in the second trimester of pregnancy. In nucleotides, the CDR3 is TGCGCCAGCAGCTTCTCCCAGGGGGGCTCCTACGAGCAGTACTTC. Protein sequence: CASSFSQGGSYEQYF.